Listed below are T cell receptor beta chains from one sample, sequenced in a study of T cell responses to AZD1222 COVID-19 vaccine. Only in-frame clones appear in the TCRdb table, and some are missing; sequencing was by immunoSEQ multiplex PCR. Altogether about 120,000 clones are present, approximately 86% being singletons, with the ten largest covering approximately 2.6%. The source material was peripheral blood, sampled 28 days after the second AZD1222 dose. The receptors stem from an adult who received the AZD1222 COVID-19 vaccine. CDR3s include the opening cysteine and the closing phenylalanine or tryptophan. A D gene is named only where the DNA matches it firmly. Only some rows state a clone size, as once, few, many or a class for expanded clones.

size: once; V: TRBV7-9; D: .; J: TRBJ1-2; DNA: TGTGCCAGCAGCTCCACTTCACATGGCTACACCTTC; CDR3: CASSSTSHGYTF
size: .; V: TRBV6-5; D: .; J: TRBJ1-4; DNA: TGTGCCAGCAGCAGAGACAGTTCAAGAGCTGAAAAACTGTTTTTT; CDR3: CASSRDSSRAEKLFF
size: .; V: TRBV20-1; D: .; J: TRBJ2-1; DNA: TGCAGTGCTAGAAGGTTTGAGCAGTTCTTC; CDR3: CSARRFEQFF
size: .; V: TRBV7-2; D: .; J: TRBJ1-5; DNA: TGTGCCAGCAGCTTAGTAGACTTCCCGAGGCCATTTCAGCCCCAGCATTTT; CDR3: CASSLVDFPRPFQPQHF
size: few; V: TRBV6-6; D: .; J: TRBJ1-2; DNA: TGTGCCAGCAGTTACCCTCAGGGTTATGGCTACACCTTC; CDR3: CASSYPQGYGYTF
size: .; V: TRBV18; D: .; J: TRBJ1-6; DNA: TGTGCCAGCTCACCCCAGGGCTATAATTCACCCCTCCACTTT; CDR3: CASSPQGYNSPLHF
size: .; V: TRBV7-9; D: TRBD1; J: TRBJ1-6; DNA: TGTGCCAGCAGCTTGGACAGGCCTGGGAATTCACCCCTCCACTTT; CDR3: CASSLDRPGNSPLHF
size: once; V: TRBV7-6; D: TRBD2; J: TRBJ2-3; DNA: TGTGCCAGCAGCCCGGGACTAGCGGGGGCCTCAGATACGCAGTATTTT; CDR3: CASSPGLAGASDTQYF
size: .; V: TRBV7-9; D: .; J: TRBJ1-6; DNA: TGTGCCAGCAGCTTAGCGCAAAGGGGGAACTCCTATAATTCACCCCTCCACTTT; CDR3: CASSLAQRGNSYNSPLHF
size: once; V: TRBV5-1; D: .; J: TRBJ1-1; DNA: TGCGCCAGCAGCTCGTTTGGGGGCAACACTGAAGCTTTCTTT; CDR3: CASSSFGGNTEAFF
size: .; V: TRBV29-1; D: .; J: TRBJ1-2; DNA: TGCAGCGTTGACAGTGAACGCTATGGCTACACCTTC; CDR3: CSVDSERYGYTF
size: .; V: TRBV3-1/TRBV3-2; D: .; J: TRBJ2-5; DNA: TGTGCCAGCAGCCAAGATACTAGCAGAGAGACCCAGTACTTC; CDR3: CASSQDTSRETQYF
size: .; V: TRBV15; D: TRBD1; J: TRBJ1-6; DNA: TGTGCCACCAGCAGAGATGTCAGACAGGGGAAGGCACCCCTCCACTTT; CDR3: CATSRDVRQGKAPLHF
size: .; V: TRBV7-9; D: .; J: TRBJ1-1; DNA: TGTGCCAGCAGCCCCCAGGGGACGGTGAACACTGAAGCTTTCTTT; CDR3: CASSPQGTVNTEAFF
size: .; V: TRBV10-3; D: TRBD2; J: TRBJ2-3; DNA: TGTGCCATCAGTGATGGGCGGGGGAGCACAGATACGCAGTATTTT; CDR3: CAISDGRGSTDTQYF
size: once; V: TRBV28; D: .; J: TRBJ2-6; DNA: TGTGCCAGCAGCCCTCGGCACTCTGGGGCCAACGTCCTGACTTTC; CDR3: CASSPRHSGANVLTF
size: .; V: TRBV29-1; D: .; J: TRBJ1-1; DNA: TGCAGCGTAAGACAGATGAACACTGAAGCTTTCTTT; CDR3: CSVRQMNTEAFF
size: .; V: TRBV4-1; D: .; J: TRBJ2-7; DNA: TGCGCCAGCAGCCAAGCGGGCTCCTTTAGCTCCTACGAGCAGTACTTC; CDR3: CASSQAGSFSSYEQYF
size: .; V: TRBV19; D: TRBD1; J: TRBJ2-6; DNA: TGTGCCAGTCGGACAGGTGGGGCCAACGTCCTGACTTTC; CDR3: CASRTGGANVLTF
size: .; V: TRBV7-8; D: .; J: TRBJ1-3; DNA: TGTGCCAGCAGCTGGGGAAACACCATATATTTT; CDR3: CASSWGNTIYF
size: .; V: TRBV15; D: .; J: TRBJ1-2; DNA: TGTGCCACCAGCTTAGCCTCTAGCAGCTACACCTTC; CDR3: CATSLASSSYTF
size: once; V: TRBV12-3/TRBV12-4; D: .; J: TRBJ1-1; DNA: TGTGCCAGCAGTTTACGAGTGGTTGAAGCTTTCTTT; CDR3: CASSLRVVEAFF
size: once; V: TRBV4-2; D: .; J: TRBJ1-6; DNA: TGTGCCAGCAGCCAAGTCGTCAATTCACCCCTCCACTTT; CDR3: CASSQVVNSPLHF
size: .; V: TRBV28; D: .; J: TRBJ1-5; DNA: TGTGCCAGCACTCAACCGAGGGGAAATCAGCCCCAGCATTTT; CDR3: CASTQPRGNQPQHF
size: .; V: TRBV6-5; D: TRBD1; J: TRBJ1-1; DNA: TGTGCCAGTAGGCGGGACAGGTCCATGAACACTGAAGCTTTCTTT; CDR3: CASRRDRSMNTEAFF
size: .; V: TRBV19; D: .; J: TRBJ1-3; DNA: TGTGCCAGTAGTATCGGAGACCCACTTGGAAACACCATATATTTT; CDR3: CASSIGDPLGNTIYF
size: .; V: TRBV19; D: TRBD1; J: TRBJ2-1; DNA: TGTGCCAGTAGTATAGTTAGGGGGCAAGGTTACAATGAGCAGTTCTTC; CDR3: CASSIVRGQGYNEQFF
size: .; V: TRBV14; D: .; J: TRBJ1-1; DNA: TGTGCCAGCAGCTACACACGGAACACTGAAGCTTTCTTT; CDR3: CASSYTRNTEAFF
size: few; V: TRBV4-2; D: .; J: TRBJ1-1; DNA: TGTGCCAGCACTACCGGACATGATAAAGCTTTCTTT; CDR3: CASTTGHDKAFF
size: .; V: TRBV14; D: .; J: TRBJ2-7; DNA: TGTGCCAGCAGCCCTCGTATCCACGAGCAGTACTTC; CDR3: CASSPRIHEQYF
size: .; V: TRBV5-8; D: .; J: TRBJ2-3; DNA: TGTGCCAGCAGCTTGGCCATAGGGAGAGATACGCAGTATTTT; CDR3: CASSLAIGRDTQYF
size: .; V: TRBV27; D: .; J: TRBJ1-5; DNA: TGTGCCAGCAGTTACGGGGGCCCGTATAGCAATCAGCCCCAGCATTTT; CDR3: CASSYGGPYSNQPQHF
size: .; V: TRBV11-3; D: TRBD2; J: TRBJ2-5; DNA: TGTGCCAGCAGCTTAGGGGCGGGGGAAGAGACCCAGTACTTC; CDR3: CASSLGAGEETQYF
size: few; V: TRBV9; D: .; J: TRBJ1-6; DNA: TGTGCCAGCAGCGTAGGGGTAGGGAGCATGAATTCACCCCTCCACTTT; CDR3: CASSVGVGSMNSPLHF
size: .; V: TRBV30; D: TRBD1; J: TRBJ1-6; DNA: TGTGCCTGGAGTTTCCCGGACAGGGGTTGGTCACCCCTCCACTTT; CDR3: CAWSFPDRGWSPLHF
size: .; V: TRBV9; D: .; J: TRBJ2-1; DNA: TGTGCCAGCAGCTTCCTGGCGGCACCCTACAATGAGCAGTTCTTC; CDR3: CASSFLAAPYNEQFF
size: .; V: TRBV5-5; D: TRBD1; J: TRBJ1-1; DNA: TGTGCCAGCAGCCTTGAGGGGGCCACTGAAGCTTTCTTT; CDR3: CASSLEGATEAFF
size: .; V: TRBV5-1; D: TRBD2; J: TRBJ2-2; DNA: TGCGCCAGCAGCCCGCTAGCGGGGGCGAACACCGGGGAGCTGTTTTTT; CDR3: CASSPLAGANTGELFF
size: .; V: TRBV29-1; D: .; J: TRBJ1-1; DNA: TGCAGCGTTGACAGGGCGGGACACACTGAAGCTTTCTTT; CDR3: CSVDRAGHTEAFF
size: once; V: TRBV5-1; D: .; J: TRBJ2-5; DNA: TGCGCCAGCAGCGTCACAGGGATCCAAGAGACCCAGTACTTC; CDR3: CASSVTGIQETQYF
size: .; V: TRBV5-5; D: .; J: TRBJ2-5; DNA: TGTGCCAGCAGCTGGAAAAACAGGGGGGAGGGAGAGACCCAGTACTTC; CDR3: CASSWKNRGEGETQYF
size: .; V: TRBV10-3; D: .; J: TRBJ2-1; DNA: TGTGCCATCAGTGGGCGGGGCTTGGTTAGCGGTTTCGCGGATGAGCAGTTCTTC; CDR3: CAISGRGLVSGFADEQFF
size: once; V: TRBV4-2; D: .; J: TRBJ1-5; DNA: TGTGCCAGCAGCCAGGACCGCAATCAGCCCCAGCATTTT; CDR3: CASSQDRNQPQHF
size: .; V: TRBV11-1; D: .; J: TRBJ1-6; DNA: TGTGCCAGCAGCCGGGACGAGATCGGGGATTCACCCCTCCACTTT; CDR3: CASSRDEIGDSPLHF
size: .; V: TRBV7-9; D: .; J: TRBJ2-1; DNA: TGTGCCAGCAGCCAGTTAACAGGGTCGGTGAGTGAGCAGTTCTTC; CDR3: CASSQLTGSVSEQFF
size: once; V: TRBV5-6; D: .; J: TRBJ1-6; DNA: TGTGCCAGCACCAAGGGGGTCCTAAATTCACCCCTCCACTTT; CDR3: CASTKGVLNSPLHF
size: .; V: TRBV24-1; D: TRBD1; J: TRBJ2-5; DNA: TGTGCCACCAGTGATTCGCGGACAGGGGGAGAGACCCAGTACTTC; CDR3: CATSDSRTGGETQYF
size: .; V: TRBV19; D: TRBD1; J: TRBJ1-1; DNA: TGTGCCAGTAGTATAACAGGGGTGAACACTGAAGCTTTCTTT; CDR3: CASSITGVNTEAFF
size: .; V: TRBV18; D: .; J: TRBJ1-1; DNA: TGTGCCAGTACGGCGGCAGGGAACACTGAAGCTTTCTTT; CDR3: CASTAAGNTEAFF
size: .; V: TRBV12-3/TRBV12-4; D: .; J: TRBJ1-5; DNA: TGTGCCAGCAGGGGGGGCGGGCAGCCCCAGCATTTT; CDR3: CASRGGGQPQHF
size: .; V: TRBV28; D: TRBD1; J: TRBJ1-2; DNA: TGTGCCAGCAGTTTCTCAGGGGGTGGCTATGGCTACACCTTC; CDR3: CASSFSGGGYGYTF
size: .; V: TRBV7-7; D: TRBD1; J: TRBJ1-5; DNA: TGTGCCAGCAGCTTAGGGACAGGGTACCATCAGCCCCAGCATTTT; CDR3: CASSLGTGYHQPQHF
size: .; V: TRBV5-1; D: .; J: TRBJ2-3; DNA: TGCGCCAGCAGCTTTGGAGGATCTGGGAGCACAGATACGCAGTATTTT; CDR3: CASSFGGSGSTDTQYF
size: .; V: TRBV2; D: TRBD1; J: TRBJ1-2; DNA: TGTGCCAGCAGTTCGGGACAGCACTATGGCTACACCTTC; CDR3: CASSSGQHYGYTF
size: few; V: TRBV5-1; D: .; J: TRBJ1-1; DNA: TGCGCCAGCAGCTTGGGGGGACCAGGATATGGGACTGAAGCTTTCTTT; CDR3: CASSLGGPGYGTEAFF
size: .; V: TRBV6-2/TRBV6-3; D: .; J: TRBJ2-3; DNA: TGTGCCAGCAGTTATTTGGGCAGGGACGGGGATACGCAGTATTTT; CDR3: CASSYLGRDGDTQYF
size: once; V: TRBV9; D: .; J: TRBJ1-3; DNA: TGTGCCAGCAAGTCGGGAAACACCATATATTTT; CDR3: CASKSGNTIYF
size: .; V: TRBV7-2; D: TRBD2; J: TRBJ2-2; DNA: TGTGCCAGCAGCTTCCAACCAGGACTAGCCTCCGGGGAGCTGTTTTTT; CDR3: CASSFQPGLASGELFF
size: .; V: TRBV11-2; D: .; J: TRBJ1-2; DNA: TGTGCCAGCAGCTCGCAGGGAAGCCCTCTCTATGGCTACACCTTC; CDR3: CASSSQGSPLYGYTF